This T cell receptor (beta chain) was sequenced in a study of T cells of healthy individuals. The sample holds a few counts of this clonotype. The CDR3 runs to 17 residues. Germline lookup yields CDR1 KGHSH and CDR2 LQKENI. V was trimmed by 3 bases and J by 2 bases, leaving 19 bases between them. TCRdb processed the 5' RACE reads anew with MiXCR; each CDR3 protein has one entry. This table has around 63,000 distinct CDR3 sequences, around 15% appearing once. This chain connects TRBV18 to TRBJ1-2; no clear D. The source is a human donor in good health. The CDR3 bases are TGTGCCAGCTCACCTTCAACCGTGGAGGGCCGAAACTATGGCTACACCTTC. Its translation: CASSPSTVEGRNYGYTF. The full variable domain, completed using reference TRBV18 and TRBJ1-2, is NAGVMQNPRHLVRRRGQEARLRCSPMKGHSHVYWYRQLPEEGLKFMVYLQKENIIDESGMPKERFSAEFPKEGPSILRIQQVVRGDSAAYFCASSPSTVEGRNYGYTFGSGTRLTVV.